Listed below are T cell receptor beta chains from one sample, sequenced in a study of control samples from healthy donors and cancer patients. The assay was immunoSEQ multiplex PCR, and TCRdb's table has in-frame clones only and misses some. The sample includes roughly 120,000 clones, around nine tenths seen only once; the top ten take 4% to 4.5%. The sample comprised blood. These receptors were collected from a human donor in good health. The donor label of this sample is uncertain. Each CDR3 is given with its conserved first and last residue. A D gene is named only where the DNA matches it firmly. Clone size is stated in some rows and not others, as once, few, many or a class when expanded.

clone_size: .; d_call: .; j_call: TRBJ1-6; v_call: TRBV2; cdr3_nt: TGTGCCAGCACCGGGAGGGTAGGCTATAATTCACCCCTCCACTTT; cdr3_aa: CASTGRVGYNSPLHF
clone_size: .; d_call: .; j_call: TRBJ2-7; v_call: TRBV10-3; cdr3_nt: TGTGCCATCAGGGGCGACAGGATGTCCTACGAGCAGTACTTC; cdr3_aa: CAIRGDRMSYEQYF
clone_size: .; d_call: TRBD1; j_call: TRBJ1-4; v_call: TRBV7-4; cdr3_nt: TGTGCCAGCAGCTTAAGGGGGGACAGGGCGGACCCTGAAAAACTGTTTTTT; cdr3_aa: CASSLRGDRADPEKLFF
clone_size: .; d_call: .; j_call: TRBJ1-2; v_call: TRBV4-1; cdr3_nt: TGCGCCAGCAGCCGAACCCCAGGGGAGGATGGCTACACCTTC; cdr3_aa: CASSRTPGEDGYTF
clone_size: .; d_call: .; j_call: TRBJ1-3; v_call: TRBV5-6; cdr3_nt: TGTGCCAGCAGCTCACAGGTCCCTTCTGGAAACACCATATATTTT; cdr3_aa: CASSSQVPSGNTIYF
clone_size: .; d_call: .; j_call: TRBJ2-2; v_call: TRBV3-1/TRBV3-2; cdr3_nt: TGTGCCAGCAGCCACCGCAGGGGCACCGGGGAGCTGTTTTTT; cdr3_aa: CASSHRRGTGELFF
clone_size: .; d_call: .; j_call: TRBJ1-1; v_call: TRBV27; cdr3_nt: TGTGCCAGCAGTGGAACAGGCGGGAACACTGAAGCTTTCTTT; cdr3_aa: CASSGTGGNTEAFF
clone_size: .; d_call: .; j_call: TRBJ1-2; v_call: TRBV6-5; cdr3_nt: TGTGCCAGCAGACTGGGATATGGCTACACCTTC; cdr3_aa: CASRLGYGYTF
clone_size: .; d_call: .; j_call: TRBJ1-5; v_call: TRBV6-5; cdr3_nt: TGTGCCAGCAGTTACTCGAAGGGGAGTCAGCCCCAGCATTTT; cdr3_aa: CASSYSKGSQPQHF
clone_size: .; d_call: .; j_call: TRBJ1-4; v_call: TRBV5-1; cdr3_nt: TGCGCCAGCAGCACAGGGACGGGAAAACTGTTTTTT; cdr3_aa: CASSTGTGKLFF
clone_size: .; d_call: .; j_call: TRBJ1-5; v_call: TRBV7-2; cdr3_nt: TGTGCCAGCAGCTTAGTGGCAGGGAGGTCCAATCAGCCCCAGCATTTT; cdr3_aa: CASSLVAGRSNQPQHF
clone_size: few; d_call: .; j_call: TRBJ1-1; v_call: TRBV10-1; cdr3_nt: TGCGCCAGCAGTGAAGGTGGCAGAACGAACACTGAAGCTTTCTTT; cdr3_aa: CASSEGGRTNTEAFF
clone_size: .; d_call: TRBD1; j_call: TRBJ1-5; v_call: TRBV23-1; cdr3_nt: TGCGCCAGCAGATTCCGCGACAGGGTGTGGGTTCAGCCCCAGCATTTT; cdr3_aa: CASRFRDRVWVQPQHF
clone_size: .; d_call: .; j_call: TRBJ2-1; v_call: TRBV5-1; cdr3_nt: TGCGCCAGCAGTCTAGAGGATACCTACAATGAGCAGTTCTTC; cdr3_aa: CASSLEDTYNEQFF
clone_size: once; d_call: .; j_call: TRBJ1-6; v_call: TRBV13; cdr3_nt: TGTGCCAGCAGCTTAGCCAGGGGAGGTTCACCCCTCCACTTT; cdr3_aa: CASSLARGGSPLHF
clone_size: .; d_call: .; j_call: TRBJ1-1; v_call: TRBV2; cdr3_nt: TGTGCCAGCCTTCGAAGACAAACAGGGAACACTGAAGCTTTCTTT; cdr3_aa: CASLRRQTGNTEAFF
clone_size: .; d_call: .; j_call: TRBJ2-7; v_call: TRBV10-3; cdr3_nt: TGTGCCATCAGTGAGACAGGATCCTACGAGCAGTACTTC; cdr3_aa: CAISETGSYEQYF
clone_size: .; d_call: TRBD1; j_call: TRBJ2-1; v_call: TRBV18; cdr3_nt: TGTGCCAGCTCACCGGGGACAGGTAATGAGCAGTTCTTC; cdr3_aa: CASSPGTGNEQFF
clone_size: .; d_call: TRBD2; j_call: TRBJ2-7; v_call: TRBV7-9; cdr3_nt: TGTGCCAGCAGCAACCTCCGGGGGGCTAGCGGGTCCAACTACGAGCAGTACTTC; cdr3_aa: CASSNLRGASGSNYEQYF
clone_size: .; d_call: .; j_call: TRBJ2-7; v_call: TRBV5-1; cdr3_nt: TGCGCCAGCAGCAGGGACGGTGCTTCCTACGAGCAGTACTTC; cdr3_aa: CASSRDGASYEQYF
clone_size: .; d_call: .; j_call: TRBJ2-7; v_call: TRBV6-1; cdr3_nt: TGTGCCAGCAGTGAACGGGGGTACGAGCAGTACTTC; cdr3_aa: CASSERGYEQYF
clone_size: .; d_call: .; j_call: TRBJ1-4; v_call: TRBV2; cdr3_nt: TGTGCCACGTGCCACCTGGCAGCTAATGAAAAACTGTTTTTT; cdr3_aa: CATCHLAANEKLFF
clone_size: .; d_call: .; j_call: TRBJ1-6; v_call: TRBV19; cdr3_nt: TGTGCCAGTAATGTGGCAGACCCTTATAATTCACCCCTCCACTTT; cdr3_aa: CASNVADPYNSPLHF
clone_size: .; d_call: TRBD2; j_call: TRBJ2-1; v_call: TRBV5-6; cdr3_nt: TGTGCCAGCAGCTTGGTACTAGCGGGGGGGCATGAGCAGTTCTTC; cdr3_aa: CASSLVLAGGHEQFF
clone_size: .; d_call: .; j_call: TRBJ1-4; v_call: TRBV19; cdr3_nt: TGTGCCAGTAGCACGTCAACTAATGAAAAACTGTTTTTT; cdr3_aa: CASSTSTNEKLFF
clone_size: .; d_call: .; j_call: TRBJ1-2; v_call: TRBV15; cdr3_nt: TGTGCCACCAGCAGAGATTTCCAGGAAGGCTACACCTTC; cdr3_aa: CATSRDFQEGYTF
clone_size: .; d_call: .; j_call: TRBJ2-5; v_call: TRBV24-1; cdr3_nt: TGTGCCACCAGTGATTTGGGGGCCCAGGGAAATCAAGAGACCCAGTACTTC; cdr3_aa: CATSDLGAQGNQETQYF
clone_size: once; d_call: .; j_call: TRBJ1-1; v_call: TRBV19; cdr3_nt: TGTGCCAGTACCATGGGACATTTGAACACTGAAGCTTTCTTT; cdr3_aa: CASTMGHLNTEAFF
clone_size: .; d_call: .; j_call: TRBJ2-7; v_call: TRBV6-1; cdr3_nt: TGTGCCAGCAGTGATGAATACTCAATAAGCTCCTACGAGCAGTACTTC; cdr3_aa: CASSDEYSISSYEQYF
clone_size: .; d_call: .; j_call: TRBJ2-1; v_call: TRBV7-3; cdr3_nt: TGTGCCAGCAGCTCCCCTGAGGGTAGGCAGAAGTACAATGAGCAGTTCTTC; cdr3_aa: CASSSPEGRQKYNEQFF
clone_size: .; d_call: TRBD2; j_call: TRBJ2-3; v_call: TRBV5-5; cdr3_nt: TGTGCCAGCAGCTCCGGACTAGCTGTGCAAGATACGCAGTATTTT; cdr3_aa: CASSSGLAVQDTQYF
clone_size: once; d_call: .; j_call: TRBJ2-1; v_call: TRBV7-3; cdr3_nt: TGTGCCAGCAGCTTAACCCCAACTGATGAGCAGTTCTTC; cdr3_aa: CASSLTPTDEQFF
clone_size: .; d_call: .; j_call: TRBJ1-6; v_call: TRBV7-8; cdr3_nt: TGTGCCAGCAGCCATCAGGAAGGGACGCTTAGGTCACCCCTCCACTTT; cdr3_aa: CASSHQEGTLRSPLHF
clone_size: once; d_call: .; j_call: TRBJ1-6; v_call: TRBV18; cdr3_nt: TGTGCCAGCTCACCAAACAATGGGGTCGGCCATCATAATTCACCCCTCCACTTT; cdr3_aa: CASSPNNGVGHHNSPLHF
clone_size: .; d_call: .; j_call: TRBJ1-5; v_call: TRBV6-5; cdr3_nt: TGTGCCAGCAGTTACTCGTCAGGGGGCAATCAGCCCCAGCATTTT; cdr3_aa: CASSYSSGGNQPQHF
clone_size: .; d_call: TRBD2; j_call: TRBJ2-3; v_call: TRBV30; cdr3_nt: TGTGCCTGGAGCGCGGGGGCAGATACGCAGTATTTT; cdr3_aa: CAWSAGADTQYF
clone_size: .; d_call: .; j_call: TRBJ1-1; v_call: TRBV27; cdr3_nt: TGTGCCACCCTGCCTAGCGACACTGAAGCTTTCTTT; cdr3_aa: CATLPSDTEAFF
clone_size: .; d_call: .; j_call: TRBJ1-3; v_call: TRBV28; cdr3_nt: TGTGCCAGTTCGGGGGAAGGCTCTGGAAACACCATATATTTT; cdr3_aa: CASSGEGSGNTIYF
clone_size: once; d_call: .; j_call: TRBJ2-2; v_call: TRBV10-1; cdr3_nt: TGCGCCAGCAGTGAGTGGCGGGGTCAAAACACCGGGGAGCTGTTTTTT; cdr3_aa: CASSEWRGQNTGELFF
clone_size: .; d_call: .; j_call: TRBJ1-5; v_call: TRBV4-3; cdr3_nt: TGCGCCAGCAGCCAAGATATTCGGGACCAGCCCCAGCATTTT; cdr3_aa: CASSQDIRDQPQHF
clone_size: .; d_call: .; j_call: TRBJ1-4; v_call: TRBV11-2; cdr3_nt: TGTGCCAGCAGCTTAACGCAGACTGAAAAACTGTTTTTT; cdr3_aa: CASSLTQTEKLFF
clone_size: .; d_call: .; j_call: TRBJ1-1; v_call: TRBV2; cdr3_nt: TGTGCCAGCAGTGACCTCCCGACAGACACTGAAGCTTTCTTT; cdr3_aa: CASSDLPTDTEAFF
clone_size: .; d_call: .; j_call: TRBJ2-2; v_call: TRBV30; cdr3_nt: TGTGCCTGGAGTGGAATCAGGGGGGACCGCACCGGGGAGCTGTTTTTT; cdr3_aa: CAWSGIRGDRTGELFF
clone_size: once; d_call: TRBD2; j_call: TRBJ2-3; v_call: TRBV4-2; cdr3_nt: TGTGCCAGCAGCCAAGCCACGCTCCCGGGACTAGCGGGGGGGAGCACAGATACGCAGTATTTT; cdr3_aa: CASSQATLPGLAGGSTDTQYF
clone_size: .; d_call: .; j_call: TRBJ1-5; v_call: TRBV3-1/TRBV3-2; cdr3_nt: TGTGCCAGCAGCCAAGATCTGTCGGGAGGGCAGCCCCAGCATTTT; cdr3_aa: CASSQDLSGGQPQHF
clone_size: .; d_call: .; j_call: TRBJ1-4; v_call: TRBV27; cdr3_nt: TGTGCCAGCAGTTTCTTGGGAGGGGGGAATGAAAAACTGTTTTTT; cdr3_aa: CASSFLGGGNEKLFF
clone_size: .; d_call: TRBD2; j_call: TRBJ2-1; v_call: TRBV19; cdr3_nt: TGTGCCAGTATGGTAGCGGGGGGACACAATGAGCAGTTCTTC; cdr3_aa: CASMVAGGHNEQFF
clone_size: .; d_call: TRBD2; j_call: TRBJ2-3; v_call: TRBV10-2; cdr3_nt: TGCGCCAGCAGTGAGAGGGCTAGCGGGGGTTTTACGCAGTATTTT; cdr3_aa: CASSERASGGFTQYF
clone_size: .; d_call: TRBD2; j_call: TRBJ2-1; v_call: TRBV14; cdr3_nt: TGTGCCAGCAGCCAAGCGGGGGGGCTGTTCTTC; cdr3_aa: CASSQAGGLFF
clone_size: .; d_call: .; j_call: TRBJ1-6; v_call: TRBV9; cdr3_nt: TGTGCCAGCAGCGTAGGTAGGGGAAGTAATTCACCCCTCCACTTT; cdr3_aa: CASSVGRGSNSPLHF
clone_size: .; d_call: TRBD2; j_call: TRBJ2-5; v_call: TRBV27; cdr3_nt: TGTGCCAGCAGTCCTTCTAGCGGGGAATACCAAGAGACCCAGTACTTC; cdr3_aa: CASSPSSGEYQETQYF
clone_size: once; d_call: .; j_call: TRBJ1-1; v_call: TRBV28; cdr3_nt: TGTGCCAGCAGTTCCCTCTTTCTACAGGGAAAAACTGAAGCTTTCTTT; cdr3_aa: CASSSLFLQGKTEAFF
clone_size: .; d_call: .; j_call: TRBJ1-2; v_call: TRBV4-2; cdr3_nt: TGTGCCAGCAGCCAAGATCAGGGTCTTAGGGCGGATGGCTACACCTTC; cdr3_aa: CASSQDQGLRADGYTF
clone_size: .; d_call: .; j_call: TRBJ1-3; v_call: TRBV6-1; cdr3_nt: TGTGCCAGCAGTGAAGCCGACAGAGACTCTGGAAACACCATATATTTT; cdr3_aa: CASSEADRDSGNTIYF
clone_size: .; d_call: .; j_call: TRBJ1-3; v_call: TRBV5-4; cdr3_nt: TGTGCCAGCAGCTTGGAAGGGGCAGGAAGGGACACCATATATTTT; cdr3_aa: CASSLEGAGRDTIYF
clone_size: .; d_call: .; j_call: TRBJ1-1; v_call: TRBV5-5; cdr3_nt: TGTGCCAGCAGCTTACTACCCCCTGAAGCTTTCTTT; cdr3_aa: CASSLLPPEAFF
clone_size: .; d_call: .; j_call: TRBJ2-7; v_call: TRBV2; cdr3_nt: TGTGCCAGCAGGCCCCCTGGGGCCTACGAGCAGTACTTC; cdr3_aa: CASRPPGAYEQYF
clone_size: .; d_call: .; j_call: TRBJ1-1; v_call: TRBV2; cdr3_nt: TGTGCCAGCAGTGAACGGGCACTGAACACTGAAGCTTTCTTT; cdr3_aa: CASSERALNTEAFF
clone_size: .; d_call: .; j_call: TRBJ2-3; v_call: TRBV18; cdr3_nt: TGTGCCAGCTCACCGCAGGGTTCCACAGATACGCAGTATTTT; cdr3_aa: CASSPQGSTDTQYF
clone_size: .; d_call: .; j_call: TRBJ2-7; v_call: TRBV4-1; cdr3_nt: TGCGCCAGCAGCCTCCCCGGGGTATCCGACGAGCAGTACTTC; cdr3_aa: CASSLPGVSDEQYF